Each of the 14 T cell receptor beta chains below was sequenced from the same sample in a study of blood T cell repertoires in COVID-19. The repertoire was sequenced with immunoSEQ multiplex PCR; TCRdb's copy has only in-frame clones and lacks some. This table has 100,000 or so clones, 82% appearing once. The sample taken for sequencing was peripheral blood. The receptors here all came from a man in his fifties with active or convalescent COVID-19.

This chain's CDR3 is CASSDPLNEKLFF. CDR3 nucleotide sequence: TGTGCCAGCAGTGACCCTTTGAATGAAAAACTGTTTTTT. This chain joins TRBV2 and TRBJ1-4; no firm D call. The CDR3 covers 13 residues. CDR1 SNHLY and CDR2 FYNNEI come from the germline V gene. With 3 bases removed from V and 5 bases from J, the gap between germline ends came to 7 bases.

This clone was observed once. The chain recombines TRBV3-1 (or the pseudogene TRBV3-2) with TRBJ2-4; the D gene is possibly TRBD2 (6 bases). CDR1 LGHDT and CDR2 YNNKEL come from the germline V gene (reference sequence). Deletions cut 1 base from V and 0 bases from J, with 10 bases between. The CDR3 is 16 residues long. Written as DNA, the CDR3 is TGTGCCAGCAGCCAAGGGCGGGGCCCAGCCAAAAACATTCAGTACTTC. This encodes CASSQGRGPAKNIQYF.

The chain employs TRBV30 and TRBJ1-5; 8 bases are a match to TRBD1. This CDR3 spans 13 amino acids. Unmatched junction bases numbered 2, after V lost 4 bases and J lost 3 bases. Germline CDR1 is GTSNPN and CDR2 is SVGIG (reference sequence). The CDR3 region has the DNA TGTGCCTGGAATCAGGGGGCCAATCAGCCCCAGCATTTT. Protein sequence: CAWNQGANQPQHF.

This clone was seen only a few times. The CDR3 DNA sequence: TGTGCCAGCAGCTTGCCGGGGGGAATGAACACTGAAGCTTTCTTT. Its translation: CASSLPGGMNTEAFF. The chain is built from TRBV5-4 and TRBJ1-1, with a weak D call TRBD1 (5 bases). The germline V and J ends were trimmed by 1 base and 0 bases, with 10 bases remaining between them. Germline loops: CDR1 SGHNT, CDR2 YYREEE (reference sequence). The CDR3 has 15 residues.

The chain is built from TRBV5-6 and TRBJ1-5, with TRBD1 matching 9 bases. In germline, CDR1 is SGHDT, CDR2 YYEEEE. With V trimmed by 0 bases and J by 4 bases, 2 bases remained unmatched. This CDR3 has 15 amino acids. The CDR3 sequence is CASSLEGTGNQPQHF. For the CDR3, the DNA is TGTGCCAGCAGCTTGGAAGGGACAGGGAATCAGCCCCAGCATTTT. The full variable domain, completed using reference TRBV5-6 and TRBJ1-5, is DAGVTQSPTHLIKTRGQQVTLRCSPKSGHDTVSWYQQALGQGPQFIFQYYEEEERQRGNFPDRFSGHQFPNYSSELNVNALLLGDSALYLCASSLEGTGNQPQHFGDGTRLSIL.

The rearrangement uses TRBV2 and TRBJ1-5; 9 positions match TRBD1. This CDR3 comprises 15 residues. CDR1 SNHLY and CDR2 FYNNEI come from the germline V gene. After removal of 5 bases from V and 5 bases from J, the junction contained 7 bases not matched to a gene. The CDR3 loop reads CASSPGTGSDQPQHF. CDR3 DNA sequence: TGTGCCAGCAGTCCCGGGACAGGGTCCGATCAGCCCCAGCATTTT. Variable domain in full (rest from reference TRBV2 and TRBJ1-5): EPEVTQTPSHQVTQMGQEVILRCVPISNHLYFYWYRQILGQKVEFLVSFYNNEISEKSEIFDDQFSVERPDGSNFTLKIRSTKLEDSAMYFCASSPGTGSDQPQHFGDGTRLSIL.

V gene TRBV13 combines with J gene TRBJ2-7; 10 nucleotides match TRBD1. The CDR3 has 13 residues. The V and J ends lost 4 bases and 6 bases, in that order; junction bases with no gene match: 3. Germline lookup yields CDR1 PRHDT and CDR2 FYEKMQ (reference sequence). The CDR3 region is CASSSWTGGEQYV. In DNA form, the CDR3 reads TGTGCCAGCAGCTCGTGGACAGGGGGCGAGCAGTACGTC.

V is TRBV6-5 and J is TRBJ2-7, with TRBD1 matching over 8 bases. The germline CDR1 and CDR2 sequences are MNHEY and SVGAGI. Unmatched junction bases numbered 6, after V lost 5 bases and J lost 3 bases. CDR3 length: 14 amino acids. The CDR3 nucleotides read TGTGCCAGCAGTCAGGACAGGGTTGGCTACGAGCAGTACTTC. Translating gives CASSQDRVGYEQYF.

The J gene is TRBJ1-1, the V gene TRBV3-1 (or the pseudogene TRBV3-2); D is possibly TRBD1 (5 bases). The germline V gene encodes CDR1 LGHDT and CDR2 YNNKEL (reference sequence). The CDR3 sequence is 11 residues long. V shed 3 bases and J shed 11 bases, with 10 bases lying between them. The CDR3 is CASSQIGDAFF. The CDR3 DNA follows: TGTGCCAGCAGCCAGATAGGGGATGCTTTCTTT.

The V gene is TRBV10-3, the J gene TRBJ2-1; 9 nucleotides agree with TRBD2. The V gene end was trimmed by 3 bases and the J gene end by 4 bases; junction bases not matched to a gene: 7. Per germline, CDR1 ENHRY and CDR2 SYGVKD. The CDR3 is 16 amino acids. The CDR3 nucleotides read TGTGCCATCAGTGACCATTCTAGCGGGGCATACAATGAGCAGTTCTTC. It translates to CAISDHSSGAYNEQFF.

The V gene is TRBV29-1, the J gene TRBJ2-7; 7 bases line up with TRBD1. Trimming at V came to 5 bases and at J to 3 bases, leaving 10 bases not matched to a gene. CDR1 and CDR2 from the germline V gene are SQVTM and ANQGSEA. There are 14 residues in the CDR3. Written as DNA, the CDR3 is TGCAGCGTTATGACAGGGAATATGGTCTACGAGCAGTACTTC. Its translation is CSVMTGNMVYEQYF.

The chain carries TRBV19 and TRBJ2-3, with 10 nucleotides matching TRBD1. The V and J ends lost 4 bases and 4 bases, in that order; junction bases with no gene match: 8. There are 16 residues in the CDR3. Germline-derived CDR1 and CDR2 are LNHDA and SQIVND (reference sequence). DNA of the CDR3: TGTGCCAGTAGTACGCGGACGGGACAGGGGTCAGATACGCAGTATTTT. Translated, it gives CASSTRTGQGSDTQYF.

The genes are TRBV5-1 and TRBJ2-3; possible D gene TRBD1, 5 bases. The CDR3 runs to 15 residues. The ends were cut back, 4 bases at V and 0 bases at J, with 12 bases in the middle. The germline V gene encodes CDR1 SGHRS and CDR2 YFSETQ. CDR3 nucleotide sequence: TGCGCCAGCAGCCCCACAGGCTCTAGCACAGATACGCAGTATTTT. Protein product: CASSPTGSSTDTQYF.

CDR3 nucleotide sequence: TGTGCCAGCTCGCAACCTCAGGGGGCCAAAAACATTCAGTACTTC. Amino acids: CASSQPQGAKNIQYF. The chain employs TRBV18 and TRBJ2-4; weak D call: TRBD1 (6 bases). Between the trimmed V and J ends, which lost 6 bases and 1 base, there was a span of 13 bases. The CDR3 is 15 residues long. Germline lookup yields CDR1 KGHSH and CDR2 LQKENI.